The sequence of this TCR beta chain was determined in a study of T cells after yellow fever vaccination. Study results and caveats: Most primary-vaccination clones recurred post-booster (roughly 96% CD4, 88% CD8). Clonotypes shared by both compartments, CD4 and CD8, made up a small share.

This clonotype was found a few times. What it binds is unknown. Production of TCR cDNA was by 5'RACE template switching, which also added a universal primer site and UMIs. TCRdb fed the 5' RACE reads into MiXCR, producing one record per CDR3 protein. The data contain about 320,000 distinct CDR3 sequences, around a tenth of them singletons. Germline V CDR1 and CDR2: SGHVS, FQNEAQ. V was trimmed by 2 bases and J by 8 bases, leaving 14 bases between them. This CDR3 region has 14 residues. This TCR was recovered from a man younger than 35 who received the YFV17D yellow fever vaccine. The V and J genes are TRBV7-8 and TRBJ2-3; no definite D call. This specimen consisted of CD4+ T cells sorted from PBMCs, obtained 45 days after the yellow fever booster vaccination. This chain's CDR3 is CASSLSSRVTTQYF. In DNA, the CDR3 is TGTGCCAGCAGCTTAAGTAGTCGGGTTACTACGCAGTATTTT.